This T cell receptor beta chain is from a study of shared clonotypes between healthy human individuals. Study as a whole: Each donor's CD4 naive and CD4 memory cells filled three plates apiece, CD8 naive two, and CD8 memory one.

With 0 bases removed from V and 8 bases from J, the gap between germline ends came to 22 bases. The CDR3 is 17 amino acids. Germline CDR1 reads SGHRS; CDR2 reads YFSETQ. Study conclusions and caveats: Non-shared clonotypes were found to have lower generation probabilities than the clonotypes that were shared by all four of the sorted-subset donors.

In the original analysis: Without quality scores, immunoSEQ junctional reads could not be filtered like full-length reads. Assay: immunoSEQ multiplex PCR; the TCRdb copy retains only in-frame clones and omits some. V and J calls and clone size come straight from that table; D and trimming were deduced from the DNA. Of 2.5 million or so clones in the sample, roughly nine tenths were seen once. Turning to this clone: Its target is not known.

This sequence was found in a man younger than 35 in good health. The specimen was naive CD4+ T cells sorted from blood. Subset given: CD45RA+ positively selected. The rearrangement links TRBV5-1 to TRBJ2-3; the D call may be TRBD1 or TRBD2 (5 bases each). The CDR3 bases are TGCGCCAGCAGCTTGGAATCCCTACAGGTGGGGGAACGTACGCAGTATTTT. Protein: CASSLESLQVGERTQYF.